One and the same sample provided the 13 T cell receptor beta chains below, sequenced in a study of blood T cell repertoires in COVID-19. Sequencing used immunoSEQ multiplex PCR; TCRdb keeps in-frame clones, though not all of them. The sample holds roughly 250,000 clones; roughly 80% are singletons and the top ten take 5% to 8%. Material: peripheral blood. The receptors derive from a woman aged 55-70 years with active or convalescent COVID-19.

This rearrangement joins TRBV11-3 to TRBJ2-1; the match to TRBD2 covers 9 bases. CDR1 SGHNT and CDR2 YENEEA come from the germline V gene. The CDR3 is 15 amino acids. V lost 6 bases and J lost 7; bases outside the gene matches: 10. The CDR3 DNA is TGTGCCAGCAGTCGAGAGGCTAGCGGGGTGAATGAGCAGTTCTTC. This translates into CASSREASGVNEQFF.

The gene calls are TRBV15 and TRBJ2-3, with 7 nucleotides matching TRBD2. Germline lookup yields CDR1 LNHNV and CDR2 YYDKDF (reference sequence). V gave up 1 base and J gave up 0 bases; unmatched junction bases: 4. CDR3 length: 16 amino acids. The chain's CDR3 is CATSRALAPSTDTQYF. In DNA, the CDR3 is TGTGCCACCAGCAGAGCACTAGCGCCTAGCACAGATACGCAGTATTTT.

This chain uses TRBV10-3 with TRBJ2-7; a weak D match, TRBD2 (5 bases). CDR3 length: 11 residues. Germline loops: CDR1 ENHRY, CDR2 SYGVKD. The V end lost 8 bases, the J end lost 0 bases, and 5 bases lay between the germline ends. The CDR3: CAIGSSYEQYF. The CDR3, as DNA: TGTGCCATCGGGAGCTCCTACGAGCAGTACTTC.

This clone is a singleton in its sample. This chain links TRBV6-5 with TRBJ1-2, with 11 bases that match TRBD1. CDR3 length: 15 residues. Germline V lookup: CDR1 MNHEY, CDR2 SVGAGI. V lost 6 bases, J lost 7 bases, and 10 bases stayed unmatched. The CDR3 nucleotides read TGTGCCAGCAGCTACCAGGACAGGGGGCCTCCTGGCTACACCTTC. Residues: CASSYQDRGPPGYTF.

As for this clone: The sample contains more than one DNA sequence encoding this CDR3. The chain is built from TRBV5-1 and TRBJ1-3, with D possibly TRBD1 on 5 matching bases. The CDR3 spans 14 residues. Trimming took 2 bases from V and 0 from J, leaving 6 bases between them. Germline V gene lookup returns CDR1 SGHRS and CDR2 YFSETQ. The CDR3 DNA reads as TGCGCCAGCAGCTTCGGGGGCTCTGGAAACACCATATATTTT. Encoded protein: CASSFGGSGNTIYF.

This chain uses TRBV2 with TRBJ1-1; no firm D call. The length of the CDR3 is 13 residues. Trimming took off 6 bases at V and 1 base at J, with 9 bases between the two ends. Germline CDR1 SNHLY, CDR2 FYNNEI. The DNA of the CDR3 is TGTGCCAGCAGACGGGAAACGAACACTGAAGCTTTCTTT. Protein: CASRRETNTEAFF. Combining the CDR3 with reference TRBV2 and TRBJ1-1 gives the whole variable domain EPEVTQTPSHQVTQMGQEVILRCVPISNHLYFYWYRQILGQKVEFLVSFYNNEISEKSEIFDDQFSVERPDGSNFTLKIRSTKLEDSAMYFCASRRETNTEAFFGQGTRLTVV.

The V gene is TRBV5-1, the J gene TRBJ2-7, with TRBD2 matching over 9 bases. This CDR3 has 17 amino acids. J gave up 0 bases and V 1 base, and 8 bases lay outside the gene matches. Germline CDR1 is SGHRS and CDR2 is YFSETQ. The CDR3 loop is CASSLTERGAFSYEQYV. The CDR3 DNA sequence: TGCGCCAGCAGCTTGACTGAGCGGGGGGCTTTCTCCTACGAGCAGTACGTC.

The rearrangement uses TRBV10-1 and TRBJ1-1; no definite D call. This CDR3 comprises 14 residues. Per the germline V gene, CDR1 is WNHNN and CDR2 is SYGVQD (reference sequence). The V and J ends lost 3 bases and 0 bases respectively, with 8 bases between them. The CDR3, as DNA: TGCGCCAGCAGTGATGCGGGAATGAACACTGAAGCTTTCTTT. Protein sequence: CASSDAGMNTEAFF.

The chain joins TRBV5-1 to TRBJ1-6; D not certain. V was clipped by 4 bases and J by 5 bases, with 10 bases between them. Germline V gene data show CDR1 as SGHRS and CDR2 as YFSETQ. The CDR3 runs 14 residues. CDR3 sequence reads: CASSPVQDNSPLHF. The DNA of the CDR3 is TGCGCCAGCAGCCCCGTTCAGGATAATTCACCCCTCCACTTT.

This clone was counted between two and nine times. In DNA form, the CDR3 reads TGTGCCAGCAGTTTATCGGGCGGGAATCAAGAGACCCAGTACTTC. It codes for CASSLSGGNQETQYF. The V gene is TRBV28, the J gene TRBJ2-5; a weak D match, TRBD2 (6 bases). The CDR3 has 15 amino acids. Looked up from germline, CDR1 is MDHEN and CDR2 is SYDVKM. V gave up 1 base and J gave up 2 bases, with 11 bases separating them.

This sequence joins TRBV5-6 and TRBJ1-1; D remains ambiguous. CDR1 is SGHDT and CDR2 is YYEEEE in the germline V gene. V lost 2 bases and J 2 bases, leaving 13 bases between the germline ends. CDR3 length equals 15 residues. For the CDR3, the DNA is TGTGCCAGCAGCTTTGAGTTAGTAGCTAACACTGAAGCTTTCTTT. Translation gives CASSFELVANTEAFF.

This chain joins TRBV7-8 and TRBJ2-6; D perhaps matches TRBD1 (6 bases). This CDR3 has 17 residues. From germline, CDR1 is SGHVS and CDR2 FQNEAQ. V gave up 5 bases and J gave up 2 bases, with 16 bases separating them. CDR3 coding DNA: TGTGCCAGCAGCCCAAAACTTCGGACAGCTGGGGCCAACGTCCTGACTTTC. It is translated as CASSPKLRTAGANVLTF.

The chain employs TRBV25-1 and TRBJ2-3, with a tentative D call TRBD1 (7 bases). This CDR3 region has 13 residues. Trimming stripped 7 bases from V and 4 bases from J, with 12 bases between. Germline V CDR1 and CDR2: MGHDK, SYGVNS. The CDR3 here is CASKEGAADTQYF. The CDR3 nucleotides are TGTGCCAGCAAGGAGGGGGCGGCAGATACGCAGTATTTT. The full variable domain, with the rest looked up from reference TRBV25-1 and TRBJ2-3, is EADIYQTPRYLVIGTGKKITLECSQTMGHDKMYWYQQDPGMELHLIHYSYGVNSTEKGDLSSESTVSRIRTEHFPLTLESARPSHTSQYLCASKEGAADTQYFGPGTRLTVL.